This entry lists 2 T cell receptor beta chains sequenced from one sample in a study of T cell responses to AZD1222 COVID-19 vaccine. The table came from immunoSEQ multiplex PCR; TCRdb's copy has only in-frame clones and leaves some out. The sample has approximately 120,000 clones, about 92% seen once. Sequencing used peripheral blood, obtained on day 0 of MenACWY control vaccination. These receptors came from an adult in good health.

This chain joins TRBV24-1 and TRBJ2-5, with unresolved D. The CDR3 runs to 13 residues. The germline V gene encodes CDR1 KGHDR and CDR2 SFDVKD. V was clipped by 3 bases and J by 7 bases, with 11 bases between them. DNA of the CDR3: TGTGCCACCAGTGATCCCATCACTGGGACCCAGTACTTC. Translated: CATSDPITGTQYF.

This clone appeared many times. The rearrangement joins TRBV27 to TRBJ2-1; possibly TRBD1 for D (6 bases). The germline V and J ends were trimmed by 7 bases and 2 bases, with 15 bases remaining between them. This CDR3 contains 15 residues. Germline values: CDR1 MNHEY, CDR2 SMNVEV (reference sequence). The CDR3 here is CASTATGPTYNEQFF. In nucleotides, the CDR3 is TGTGCCAGCACCGCCACAGGGCCCACCTACAATGAGCAGTTCTTC.